What follows are 8 T cell receptor beta chains derived from one specimen sequenced in a study of shared clonotypes between healthy human individuals. In the naive CD8 group, cells lacked CD45RO and were positively selected for CCR7, so terminally differentiated effector memory CD45RA+ cells were left out. Assay used: immunoSEQ multiplex PCR; TCRdb lists only in-frame clones, some missing. Among 1.5 million to 2.5 million clones, about 95% were seen once, and the ten largest hold around 1.2%. The sequencing input was naive CD8+ T cells sorted from blood. These receptors originate from a man younger than 35 in good health.

This sequence joins TRBV30 and TRBJ1-6; D is undetermined. CDR1 and CDR2 (germline): GTSNPN, SVGIG (reference sequence). CDR3 length equals 12 residues. Trimming removed 2 bases from V and 15 bases from J, with 14 bases in between. The CDR3 spells CAWSSPGLLLHF. The CDR3 DNA follows: TGTGCCTGGAGTTCCCCCGGCCTGCTCCTCCACTTT.

The chain recombines TRBV7-9 with TRBJ1-4; 7 positions match TRBD1. From germline, CDR1 is SEHNR and CDR2 FQNEAQ (reference sequence). V gave up 0 bases and J gave up 6 bases; unmatched junction bases: 4. The CDR3 spans 15 residues. CDR3 coding DNA: TGTGCCAGCAGCTTAGCAGCAGGGGGGTATGAAAAACTGTTTTTT. This gives the protein CASSLAAGGYEKLFF.

The chain recombines TRBV29-1 with TRBJ2-1; D may be TRBD2 (7 bases). Germline lookup yields CDR1 SQVTM and CDR2 ANQGSEA. The V gene lost 6 bases and the J gene lost 9 bases, with 15 bases spanning the gap. This CDR3 is built from 12 residues. The CDR3 loop reads CSVQGREPEQFF. The CDR3 nucleotides are TGCAGCGTGCAGGGGAGGGAACCTGAGCAGTTCTTC.

The rearrangement joins TRBV9 to TRBJ2-5, with D maybe TRBD1 (6 bases). V was trimmed by 0 bases and J by 2 bases, leaving 17 bases between them. This CDR3 comprises 17 residues. CDR1 and CDR2 from the germline V gene are SGDLS and YYNGEE. CDR3 residues: CASSVGDTSSEQETQYF. In DNA, the CDR3 is TGTGCCAGCAGCGTAGGGGACACAAGTTCCGAACAAGAGACCCAGTACTTC.

This chain connects TRBV7-9 to TRBJ2-7; D is possibly TRBD1 (5 bases). The CDR3 loop spans 14 amino acids. Trimming took off 5 bases at V and 2 bases at J, with 13 bases between the two ends. Germline CDR1 reads SEHNR; CDR2 reads FQNEAQ (reference sequence). CDR3 region: CASSESGSPYEQYF. In DNA, the CDR3 is TGTGCCAGCAGCGAATCAGGGTCCCCCTACGAGCAGTACTTC.

This clone was observed once. J is TRBJ2-7 and V is TRBV19; 8 bases map to TRBD1. The CDR3 extends over 16 amino acids. Germline V gene sequence: CDR1 LNHDA, CDR2 SQIVND (reference sequence). V shed 4 bases and J 3 bases; nucleotides not matched to a gene: 11. Written as DNA, the CDR3 is TGTGCCAGTAGTACCCGCCCGACAGGGGAAAACTACGAGCAGTACTTC. Protein product: CASSTRPTGENYEQYF.

This clone was detected only once. V and J are TRBV5-1 and TRBJ1-5; D may be TRBD1 (6 bases). This CDR3 spans 16 amino acids. V was cut by 2 bases and J by 0 bases, with 12 bases left in between. CDR1 SGHRS and CDR2 YFSETQ come from the germline V gene. CDR3 nucleotides: TGCGCCAGCAGCTTATCAGGGGTGGGTAGCAATCAGCCCCAGCATTTT. Translated: CASSLSGVGSNQPQHF.

The gene calls are TRBV7-8 and TRBJ1-3; TRBD1 matches at 9 bases. The germline gives CDR1 SGHVS, CDR2 FQNEAQ. V trimming: 2 bases; J trimming: 3 bases; junction bases outside the gene matches: 5. The CDR3 contains 16 residues. The CDR3 region is CASSLPGQGGGNTIYF. CDR3 sequence (DNA): TGTGCCAGCAGCTTACCGGGACAGGGAGGTGGAAACACCATATATTTT.